The 18 T cell receptor beta chains in this list originate from one sample, sequenced in a study of OX40 agonist ivuxolimab in advanced cancers. Method: immunoSEQ multiplex PCR; TCRdb's copy keeps in-frame clones and lacks some. The repertoire holds around 39,000 clones, with around four fifths as singletons. The sample here was CD4+ or CD8+ T cells sorted from blood, taken in a trial of the OX40 agonist ivuxolimab. The receptors were gathered from an adult with an advanced solid tumor such as melanoma, head and neck, liver or kidney cancer.

CDR3 nucleotide sequence: TGTGCCAGCGTCCCGCAAGGGGCGGGGAACACTGAAGCTTTCTTT. Amino acids: CASVPQGAGNTEAFF. The chain joins TRBV28 to TRBJ1-1; TRBD1 is a possible D gene (5 bases). Germline assignment: CDR1 MDHEN and CDR2 SYDVKM. With 8 bases removed from V and 1 base from J, the gap between germline ends came to 17 bases. The CDR3 spans 15 residues.

The rearrangement links TRBV6-5 to TRBJ1-4; a weak D match, TRBD1 (6 bases). V gave up 6 bases and J gave up 3 bases, with 14 bases separating them. The CDR3 runs 15 residues. In germline, CDR1 is MNHEY, CDR2 SVGAGI. The chain's CDR3 is CASSPLKGANEKLFF. CDR3 bases: TGTGCCAGCAGCCCCCTCAAGGGGGCTAATGAAAAACTGTTTTTT.

This chain links TRBV27 with TRBJ2-7; 7 positions match TRBD1. The CDR3 has 15 residues. Looked up from germline, CDR1 is MNHEY and CDR2 is SMNVEV (reference sequence). The V segment lost 0 bases and the J segment 2 bases; nucleotides outside the gene matches: 4. This CDR3 reads CASSLSGTATYEQYF. Here the CDR3 DNA reads TGTGCCAGCAGTTTATCCGGGACAGCTACCTACGAGCAGTACTTC.

The chain recombines TRBV7-3 with TRBJ2-1; 14 nucleotides agree with TRBD2. V shed 5 bases, J shed 7 bases, and the junction held 13 bases outside the gene matches. This CDR3 is built from 18 residues. Germline CDR1 and CDR2: SGHTA and FQGTGA. The CDR3 nucleotides read TGTGCCAGCAGCCAATTTGCTGGGACTAGCGGGAGATTAAATGAGCAGTTCTTC. This translates into CASSQFAGTSGRLNEQFF.

The chain has TRBV28 and TRBJ2-1, with 9 bases matching TRBD2. The CDR3 is 16 amino acids. Germline CDR1 is MDHEN and CDR2 is SYDVKM. Trimming at V came to 5 bases and at J to 5 bases, leaving 10 bases not matched to a gene. The CDR3 nucleotides read TGTGCCAGCAGTCCACCACTGGGCGGGGGGGACAATGAGCAGTTCTTC. It is translated as CASSPPLGGGDNEQFF.

The CDR3 DNA reads TGTGCCAGCAGTGGATGGACAGGGAGTACGGGAGAGACCCAGTACTTC. It is translated as CASSGWTGSTGETQYF. J is TRBJ2-5 and V is TRBV25-1, with 8 bases identical to TRBD1. The CDR3 covers 16 residues. The V gene end was trimmed by 4 bases and the J gene end by 4 bases; junction bases not matched to a gene: 11. Per the germline V gene, CDR1 is MGHDK and CDR2 is SYGVNS.

This clone has a handful of counts. The rearrangement joins TRBV6-5 to TRBJ1-2; D is possibly TRBD1 (6 bases). The V end lost 8 bases, the J end lost 2 bases, and 9 bases lay between the germline ends. The CDR3 is made up of 12 amino acids. CDR1 is MNHEY, CDR2 SVGAGI, per germline. The CDR3 DNA sequence: TGTGCCAGCCGCAGGGGCAACTATGGCTACACCTTC. It translates to CASRRGNYGYTF.

This clone was observed a handful of times. V is TRBV15 and J is TRBJ2-5; 7 bases agree with TRBD2. In germline, CDR1 is LNHNV, CDR2 YYDKDF (reference sequence). The CDR3 length is 18 residues. The junction had 16 bases not matched to a gene; V was cut back by 6 bases and J by 0 bases. The CDR3 loop is CATSPDERGLLYQETQYF. CDR3 coding DNA: TGTGCCACCAGTCCAGATGAGCGGGGACTCCTCTACCAAGAGACCCAGTACTTC.

V is TRBV28 and J is TRBJ1-2; D is undetermined. The V gene lost 10 bases and the J gene lost 4 bases, with 7 bases spanning the gap. This CDR3 contains 10 residues. Germline loops: CDR1 MDHEN, CDR2 SYDVKM. The CDR3 nucleotides are TGTGCCACCCACCTCTATGGCTACACCTTC. Translated: CATHLYGYTF.

The chain is built from TRBV5-5 and TRBJ2-7; D is possibly TRBD1 (5 bases). Trimming left V 0 bases short and J 6 bases short, with 10 bases between. The CDR3 runs to 13 residues. Germline loops: CDR1 SGHKS, CDR2 YYEKEE (reference sequence). CDR3 DNA sequence: TGTGCCAGCAGCTTGGGGCTCAGGGCCGAGCAGTACTTC. It is translated as CASSLGLRAEQYF.

The genes are TRBV19 and TRBJ2-1; TRBD2 matches at 7 bases. CDR3 length: 15 residues. The germline V gene encodes CDR1 LNHDA and CDR2 SQIVND (reference sequence). Trimming removed 1 base from V and 7 bases from J; junction bases left unmatched: 7. The CDR3: CASSIGLLGGNEQFF. CDR3 DNA: TGTGCCAGTAGTATAGGTCTCCTCGGGGGGAATGAGCAGTTCTTC.

The chain employs TRBV27 and TRBJ1-3; D is possibly TRBD1 (5 bases). Germline V CDR1 and CDR2: MNHEY, SMNVEV (reference sequence). The CDR3 runs 16 residues. The ends were cut back, 6 bases at V and 4 bases at J, with 19 bases in the middle. The chain's CDR3 is CASSPVLGGSGNTIYF. The DNA for the CDR3 is TGTGCCAGCAGCCCCGTGTTGGGGGGATCGGGAAACACCATATATTTT.

The CDR3 region has the DNA TGTGCCACCACCGAGGGCGGGTATGGCTACACCTTC. Its translation is CATTEGGYGYTF. This chain uses TRBV6-6 with TRBJ1-2, with D uncertain. V was clipped by 10 bases and J by 5 bases, with 14 bases between them. Germline loops: CDR1 MNHNY, CDR2 SVGAGI (reference sequence). The CDR3 loop spans 12 amino acids.

V and J are TRBV4-1 and TRBJ2-7, with D hard to call. Germline assignment: CDR1 MGHRA and CDR2 YSYEKL. V was trimmed by 0 bases and J by 6 bases, leaving 15 bases between them. The CDR3 runs to 15 residues. Here the CDR3 DNA reads TGCGCCAGCAGCCAAGATTGGCTGTTGATGGGCGAGCAGTACTTC. Protein product: CASSQDWLLMGEQYF.

The chain recombines TRBV29-1 with TRBJ2-5; the D gene could be TRBD1 or TRBD2 (5 bases each). Germline CDR1 reads SQVTM; CDR2 reads ANQGSEA. There are 14 residues in the CDR3. Between the trimmed V and J ends, which lost 4 bases and 3 bases, there was a span of 15 bases. CDR3 in DNA: TGCAGCGTTGTGGGGACCGGAACCAAAGAGACCCAGTACTTC. This translates into CSVVGTGTKETQYF.

Only one count was recorded for this clone. The chain couples TRBV15 to TRBJ1-4, with 9 bases fitting TRBD1. The V gene end was trimmed by 3 bases and the J gene end by 14 bases; junction bases not matched to a gene: 10. CDR3 size: 14 residues. Germline assignment: CDR1 LNHNV and CDR2 YYDKDF (reference sequence). The CDR3 loop is CATSRTRDRVNLFF. For the CDR3, the DNA is TGTGCCACCAGCAGGACAAGGGACAGGGTGAACCTGTTTTTT.

This chain connects TRBV18 to TRBJ2-2, with D unclear. From germline, CDR1 is KGHSH and CDR2 LQKENI. The CDR3 totals 15 residues. V lost 3 bases and J lost 3, with 11 bases in between. CDR3 in amino acids: CASSPVYSDTGELFF. The CDR3 nucleotides read TGTGCCAGCTCACCTGTTTACAGCGACACCGGGGAGCTGTTTTTT.

Of note for this clone: This CDR3 is also generated by other DNA sequences in the sample. The chain combines TRBV15 with TRBJ1-4; D not certain. This CDR3 has 16 amino acids. V lost 5 bases and J 8 bases, leaving 21 bases between the germline ends. CDR1 is LNHNV, CDR2 YYDKDF, per germline (reference sequence). The CDR3, as DNA: TGTGCCACCAGCTATACGATACAGAAAATGGGGGAAAAACTGTTTTTT. Its protein product is CATSYTIQKMGEKLFF.